Presented here are 28 T cell receptor beta chains from one specimen sequenced in a study of regulatory T cells in long-lasting Graves disease. CDR3 regions were amplified by Arm-PCR using iRepertoire HTBI primers to build TCR beta libraries. TCRdb re-derived calls from the multiplex PCR reads in MiXCR, one entry per CDR3 protein. The repertoire includes roughly 250,000 distinct CDR3 sequences, 15% to 20% of them detected once, and around 15% sits in the top ten. Noted time point: newly diagnosed GD, antithyroid drugs for less than 3 months. PBMCs were the source of the RNA used for TCR sequencing. These data are also associated with another study on T cells in Graves' hyperthyroidism and ophthalmopathy.

Sample: peripheral blood mononuclear cells (PBMCs), taken at new diagnosis, from a patient treated with antithyroid drugs. These receptors were taken from a woman aged 30 to 39 with Graves disease.

This clonotype has at least ten counts. The chain recombines TRBV7-9 with TRBJ1-1; the D is unclear. Germline loops: CDR1 SEHNR, CDR2 FQNEAQ (reference sequence). This CDR3 region has 11 residues. Deletions cut 7 bases from V and 3 bases from J, with 6 bases between. As DNA, the CDR3 is TGTGCCAGCATGGGGTACACTGAAGCTTTCTTT. It specifies CASMGYTEAFF. The variable domain in full, completed from reference TRBV7-9 and TRBJ1-1, reads DTGVSQNPRHKITKRGQNVTFRCDPISEHNRLYWYRQTLGQGPEFLTYFQNEAQLEKSRLLSDRFSAERPKGSFSTLEIQRTEQGDSAMYLCASMGYTEAFFGQGTRLTVV.

This clonotype was counted ten times or more. The rearrangement joins TRBV7-2 to TRBJ2-1, with TRBD2 as a possible D gene (5 bases). The J call is doubtful: the DNA matches TRBJ2-5 better. Germline lookup yields CDR1 SGHTA and CDR2 FQGNSA. The CDR3 spans 13 residues. CDR3 protein: CASSQTSGETQYF. The CDR3, as DNA: TGTGCCAGCAGTCAAACTAGTGGGGAGACCCAGTACTTC.

This clonotype was recorded at least ten times. CDR3 sequence (DNA): TGTGCCAGCAGCCCTGGACGTCGGCCGGAGTTCTTC. Translation: CASSPGRRPEFF. V gene TRBV5-6 combines with J gene TRBJ2-1; no firm D call. Germline V CDR1 and CDR2: SGHDT, YYEEEE. Trimming took 4 bases from V and 14 from J, leaving 16 bases between them. The CDR3 sequence is 12 residues long. The full variable domain, completed using reference TRBV5-6 and TRBJ2-1, is DAGVTQSPTHLIKTRGQQVTLRCSPKSGHDTVSWYQQALGQGPQFIFQYYEEEERQRGNFPDRFSGHQFPNYSSELNVNALLLGDSALYLCASSPGRRPEFFGPGTRLTVL.

The chain recombines TRBV29-1 with TRBJ1-1, with a possible D match to TRBD1 (5 bases). Germline V gene lookup returns CDR1 SQVTM and CDR2 ANQGSEA. V was clipped by 4 bases and J by 0 bases, with 9 bases between them. CDR3 length: 13 residues. CDR3 in DNA: TGCAGCGTTGGTGGGGGAATGAACACTGAAGCTTTCTTT. This sequence encodes CSVGGGMNTEAFF.

This clonotype was seen repeatedly, ten times or more. The junction departs from germline at one end; a sequencing error may be responsible. The chain uses TRBV2 and TRBJ1-5; a weak D match, TRBD1 (6 bases). The germline V gene has CDR1 SNHLY and CDR2 FYNNEI. The CDR3 has 18 amino acids. The CDR3 reads CTSGLRGGGRGGNQPQHF. CDR3 DNA sequence: TGTACCAGCGGCCTAAGGGGAGGGGGGCGCGGAGGCAATCAGCCCCAGCATTTT.

The chain links TRBV20-1 to TRBJ2-1; TRBD2 matches 11 bases. The CDR3 covers 16 residues. The V and J ends lost 4 bases and 10 bases, in that order; junction bases with no gene match: 15. CDR1 DFQATT and CDR2 SNEGSKA come from the germline V gene (reference sequence). The CDR3 DNA follows: TGCAGTGCTAACGGGATGGTAGCGGGGGGGGGGGAAGAGCAGTTCTTC. Encoded protein: CSANGMVAGGGEEQFF.

This clonotype occurred many times. This sequence joins TRBV9 and TRBJ2-5; no firm D call. Germline V gives CDR1 SGDLS, CDR2 YYNGEE. The germline V and J ends were trimmed by 0 bases and 1 base, with 7 bases remaining between them. The CDR3 runs 14 residues. CDR3 coding DNA: TGTGCCAGCAGCGTAGCGGACGCCCAAGAGACCCAGTACTTC. Protein sequence: CASSVADAQETQYF. The full variable domain, its missing parts supplied by reference TRBV9 and TRBJ2-5, is DSGVTQTPKHLITATGQRVTLRCSPRSGDLSVYWYQQSLDQGLQFLIQYYNGEERAKGNILERFSAQQFPDLHSELNLSSLELGDSALYFCASSVADAQETQYFGPGTRLLVL.

This clonotype was counted ten times or more. The V and J genes are TRBV28 and TRBJ1-1, with D unresolved. The CDR3 runs 15 residues. Germline CDR1 reads MDHEN; CDR2 reads SYDVKM. V was clipped by 5 bases and J by 1 base, with 14 bases between them. This chain's CDR3 is CASSTPNSRNTEAFF. Written as DNA, the CDR3 is TGTGCCAGCAGTACCCCCAACAGCCGGAACACTGAAGCTTTCTTT.

This clonotype was seen repeatedly, ten times or more. V usage is TRBV9 and J usage is TRBJ2-5; D gene uncertain. The CDR3 covers 10 residues. Looked up from germline, CDR1 is SGDLS and CDR2 is YYNGEE. V dropped 9 bases and J dropped 1 base, with 4 bases sitting between them. The CDR3 nucleotides read TGTGCCAAACTCCAAGAGACCCAGTACTTC. Its protein product is CAKLQETQYF.

This clonotype was seen a few times. V gene TRBV13 combines with J gene TRBJ2-5; TRBD1 matches at 8 bases. V dropped 6 bases and J dropped 4; count of bases not matched to a gene: 4. This CDR3 comprises 13 residues. CDR1 is PRHDT and CDR2 is FYEKMQ in the germline V gene (reference sequence). CDR3 region: CASRETGGETQYF. As DNA, the CDR3 is TGTGCCAGCAGAGAAACAGGGGGAGAGACCCAGTACTTC.

Many counts were recorded for this clonotype. The V call is TRBV10-3, the J call TRBJ1-1, with TRBD1 identical over 10 bases. The CDR3 spans 15 residues. V was pared by 9 bases and J by 0 bases, with 7 bases of the junction left unmatched. Germline CDR1 is ENHRY and CDR2 is SYGVKD. The CDR3 protein is CAIRDRGNMNTEAFF. CDR3 bases: TGTGCCATTCGGGACAGGGGAAACATGAACACTGAAGCTTTCTTT.

The rearrangement joins TRBV20-1 to TRBJ1-1; D is ambiguous. V lost 6 bases and J lost 1, with 9 bases in between. CDR3 size: 12 residues. Germline lookup yields CDR1 DFQATT and CDR2 SNEGSKA (reference sequence). The CDR3 spells CSAAEGNTEAFF. The CDR3 DNA reads TGCAGTGCGGCCGAAGGGAACACTGAAGCTTTCTTT.

This clonotype was found many times. The rearrangement uses TRBV5-4 and TRBJ2-7, with 8 bases identical to TRBD2. CDR3 length: 15 residues. J was trimmed by 3 bases and V by 0 bases; bases with no gene match: 5. Germline V CDR1 and CDR2: SGHNT, YYREEE (reference sequence). The CDR3 DNA sequence: TGTGCCAGCAGCTTGGGCAGCGGGGGCCTCTACGAGCAGTACTTC. Translating gives CASSLGSGGLYEQYF.

The chain joins TRBV25-1 to TRBJ2-5, with D perhaps TRBD1 (6 bases). The CDR3 contains 14 residues. Germline V lookup: CDR1 MGHDK, CDR2 SYGVNS. Trimming removed 5 bases from V and 2 bases from J, with 12 bases in between. For the CDR3, the DNA is TGTGCCAGCAGTCAATTTAGGGGGCAAGAGACCCAGTACTTC. It encodes CASSQFRGQETQYF.

The table lists this clonotype with many counts. The V call is TRBV5-1, the J call TRBJ2-2; D is perhaps TRBD1 (6 bases). The CDR3 loop spans 15 amino acids. V dropped 3 bases and J dropped 5 bases, with 14 bases sitting between them. Germline CDR1 reads SGHRS; CDR2 reads YFSETQ. The CDR3 loop reads CASSSGHPPTGELFF. The CDR3 nucleotides read TGCGCCAGCAGCTCGGGACATCCCCCGACCGGGGAGCTGTTTTTT.

This clonotype was seen many times. The gene calls are TRBV11-2 and TRBJ1-1; D is ambiguous. Trimming removed 1 base from V and 6 bases from J, with 9 bases in between. Looked up from germline, CDR1 is SGHAT and CDR2 is FQNNGV. This CDR3 spans 13 amino acids. CDR3 in DNA: TGTGCCAGCAGCTTAGTCCCTCAAGCTGAAGCTTTCTTT. It is translated as CASSLVPQAEAFF.

This clonotype came up many times. This sequence joins TRBV12-3 or TRBV12-4 and TRBJ1-1, with 7 positions matching TRBD1. V was pared by 10 bases and J by 6 bases, with 11 bases of the junction left unmatched. CDR3 length equals 13 residues. CDR3 sequence: CATGDRVKAEAFF. CDR3 DNA sequence: TGTGCCACCGGTGACAGGGTGAAGGCTGAAGCTTTCTTT.

V usage is TRBV6-2 or TRBV6-3 and J usage is TRBJ2-1; tentatively, D is TRBD1 (5 bases). The germline V gene has CDR1 MNHEY and CDR2 SVGEGT. The CDR3 length is 13 residues. Trimming shortened V by 6 bases and J by 4 bases, and 10 bases separated the two germline ends. The CDR3 is CASRIDSYNEQFF. CDR3 DNA sequence: TGTGCCAGCAGAATCGACAGTTACAATGAGCAGTTCTTC.

This clonotype was seen many times. This chain joins TRBV9 and TRBJ1-6; D is unclear. The CDR3 loop spans 15 amino acids. Per germline, CDR1 SGDLS and CDR2 YYNGEE. V lost 0 bases and J lost 6, with 10 bases in between. The DNA of the CDR3 is TGTGCCAGCAGCGTAGACGTCGGGCCTAATTCACCCCTCCACTTT. This encodes CASSVDVGPNSPLHF.

This clonotype has a count of ten or more. This sequence joins TRBV20-1 and TRBJ2-1; the D is unclear. Trimming removed 5 bases at V and 7 bases at J, with 21 bases between. The CDR3 is 15 residues long. CDR1 and CDR2 from the germline V gene are DFQATT and SNEGSKA (reference sequence). CDR3 DNA: TGCAGTGCTCCGACGGCGGCGGTCCCTTGGAATGAGCAGTTCTTC. Protein product: CSAPTAAVPWNEQFF.

This clonotype was seen repeatedly, ten times or more. The rearrangement joins TRBV20-1 to TRBJ2-1; 7 bases are a match to TRBD1. This CDR3 is built from 14 residues. CDR1 and CDR2 from the germline V gene are DFQATT and SNEGSKA (reference sequence). Trimming cost V 8 bases and J 9 bases; bases outside gene matches: 16. CDR3 bases: TGCAGTCCTATCAGACAGGGTTCCACGGGTGAGCAGTTCTTC. It encodes CSPIRQGSTGEQFF.

This clonotype was observed a handful of times. This rearrangement joins TRBV7-8 to TRBJ1-5; D call uncertain. Germline V gene lookup returns CDR1 SGHVS and CDR2 FQNEAQ. With 2 bases removed from V and 5 bases from J, the gap between germline ends came to 10 bases. The CDR3 has 14 residues. CDR3 in amino acids: CASSLSGPHQPQHF. CDR3 nucleotides: TGTGCCAGCAGCTTAAGTGGGCCCCATCAGCCCCAGCATTTT.

This clonotype has only a few counts. The rearrangement uses TRBV29-1 and TRBJ1-5; maybe TRBD1 (5 bases). V shed 7 bases and J shed 8 bases, with 18 bases lying between them. CDR1 and CDR2 from the germline V gene are SQVTM and ANQGSEA. The CDR3 has 13 residues. CDR3: CSAAEEGRKPQHF. The CDR3 DNA reads as TGCAGCGCTGCCGAGGAGGGGCGGAAGCCCCAGCATTTT.

This clonotype has ten or more counts. This chain uses TRBV3-1 with TRBJ2-7; D assignment may be TRBD1 or TRBD2 (5 bases each). Germline CDR1 and CDR2: LGHDT and YNNKEL (reference sequence). Trimming stripped 2 bases from V and 3 bases from J, with 14 bases between. This CDR3 spans 15 amino acids. In DNA form, the CDR3 reads TGTGCCAGCAGCCAACGGGACCGACTACTCTACGAGCAGTACTTC. Protein: CASSQRDRLLYEQYF.

This clonotype occurred many times. The chain employs TRBV7-2 and TRBJ1-5; TRBD1 is a possible D gene (5 bases). This CDR3 region has 15 residues. Germline V gene lookup returns CDR1 SGHTA and CDR2 FQGNSA. V shed 6 bases and J shed 5 bases, with 17 bases lying between them. CDR3 amino acids: CASRPLGGVHQPQHF. DNA of the CDR3: TGTGCCAGCAGGCCCCTGGGGGGGGTCCATCAGCCCCAGCATTTT.

This clonotype has only a few counts. This rearrangement joins TRBV6-2 or TRBV6-3 to TRBJ2-2; no reliable D call. Looked up from germline, CDR1 is MNHEY and CDR2 is SVGEGT. V lost 6 bases, J lost 11 bases, and 19 bases lay in between. The length of the CDR3 is 14 residues. This CDR3 reads CASSQFPSPRELFF. CDR3 DNA: TGTGCCAGCAGCCAATTCCCATCCCCTCGAGAGCTGTTTTTT.

This clonotype showed up many times. The chain is built from TRBV7-8 and TRBJ1-5; D ambiguous. Per germline, CDR1 SGHVS and CDR2 FQNEAQ. The CDR3 totals 12 residues. V lost 6 bases and J lost 7, with 10 bases in between. The CDR3 is CASSSSLQPQHF. The DNA of the CDR3 is TGTGCCAGCAGTTCAAGTCTCCAGCCCCAGCATTTT.

Many counts were recorded for this clonotype. The rearrangement uses TRBV7-8 and TRBJ1-2, with 7 bases that match TRBD1. This CDR3 spans 14 amino acids. CDR1 SGHVS and CDR2 FQNEAQ come from the germline V gene. The ends lost 1 base at V and 8 bases at J; junction bases unmatched: 7. The CDR3 spells CASSLGDDREGYTF. CDR3 DNA: TGTGCCAGCAGCTTAGGGGATGACAGGGAGGGCTACACCTTC.